The 23 T cell receptor beta chains presented below share a single source sample, sequenced in a study of blood T cell repertoires in COVID-19. TCRdb's copy holds only in-frame clones and misses some; the assay was immunoSEQ multiplex PCR. The table has approximately 65,000 clones, 70% to 85% seen once. Specimen: peripheral blood. The receptors stem from an elderly woman with active or convalescent COVID-19.

V is TRBV11-2 and J is TRBJ2-3; 8 bases line up with TRBD2. Germline V gene lookup returns CDR1 SGHAT and CDR2 FQNNGV. Germline trimming cut 5 bases from V and 1 base from J; bases unmatched to any gene: 8. CDR3 length: 16 residues. The CDR3: CASSGRTSSGTDTQYF. The CDR3 nucleotides read TGTGCCAGCAGCGGACGGACTAGCTCGGGCACAGATACGCAGTATTTT. Full variable domain (outside the CDR3, taken from reference TRBV11-2 and TRBJ2-3): EAGVAQSPRYKIIEKRQSVAFWCNPISGHATLYWYQQILGQGPKLLIQFQNNGVVDDSQLPKDRFSAERLKGVDSTLKIQPAKLEDSAVYLCASSGRTSSGTDTQYFGPGTRLTVL.

V gene TRBV7-2 combines with J gene TRBJ1-2, with TRBD1 matching over 7 bases. Per germline, CDR1 SGHTA and CDR2 FQGNSA. V lost 4 bases and J lost 10; bases outside the gene matches: 15. The CDR3 extends over 15 amino acids. The CDR3 sequence is CASSSTTGRFFAYTF. The CDR3 DNA reads TGTGCCAGCAGCTCGACGACAGGGAGATTTTTCGCCTACACCTTC. The complete variable domain, with remaining parts taken from reference TRBV7-2 and TRBJ1-2, reads GAGVSQSPSNKVTEKGKDVELRCDPISGHTALYWYRQSLGQGLEFLIYFQGNSAPDKSGLPSDRFSAERTGGSVSTLTIQRTQQEDSAVYLCASSSTTGRFFAYTFGSGTRLTVV.

The chain combines TRBV5-1 with TRBJ1-1; no clear D gene. The germline gives CDR1 SGHRS, CDR2 YFSETQ. V lost 5 bases, J lost 1 base, and 12 bases lay in between. The CDR3 length is 14 residues. The chain's CDR3 is CASSLPTGNTEAFF. CDR3 DNA sequence: TGCGCCAGCAGTCTCCCCACTGGGAACACTGAAGCTTTCTTT.

The chain carries TRBV6-6 and TRBJ1-2; 7 positions match TRBD1. The germline V gene encodes CDR1 MNHNY and CDR2 SVGAGI (reference sequence). The trim removed 2 bases at V and 8 bases at J, leaving 5 bases unmatched. This CDR3 spans 13 amino acids. Here the CDR3 DNA reads TGTGCCAGCAGTTACCTCCAGGGGGGAGGCTACACCTTC. It yields the protein CASSYLQGGGYTF.

CDR3 nucleotide sequence: TGTGCCAGCAGCTTCCAGGGTAACTATGGCTACACCTTC. It encodes CASSFQGNYGYTF. This chain joins TRBV12-3 or TRBV12-4 and TRBJ1-2; tentatively, D is TRBD1 (5 bases). CDR3 size: 13 residues. V lost 6 bases, J lost 1 base, and 9 bases lay in between.

In its sample, this clone was seen a few times. The genes are TRBV20-1 and TRBJ1-1; no clear D. The V end lost 1 base, the J end lost 6 bases, and 3 bases lay between the germline ends. There are 10 residues in the CDR3. Per the germline V gene, CDR1 is DFQATT and CDR2 is SNEGSKA (reference sequence). The CDR3 DNA sequence: TGCAGTGCTAGAGCAGCTGAAGCTTTCTTT. Translated, it gives CSARAAEAFF.

This clone was counted a single time. This sequence joins TRBV19 and TRBJ1-4; 7 nucleotides line up with TRBD1. V lost 6 bases, J lost 4 bases, and 11 bases stayed unmatched. CDR3 length equals 16 residues. Germline assignment: CDR1 LNHDA and CDR2 SQIVND (reference sequence). CDR3 in amino acids: CASRPGTALFNEKLFF. For the CDR3, the DNA is TGTGCCAGTAGGCCCGGGACAGCCCTCTTTAATGAAAAACTGTTTTTT.

This clone was seen a single time. V and J are TRBV2 and TRBJ1-1; D possibly corresponds to TRBD1 (5 bases). The germline V and J ends were trimmed by 6 bases and 4 bases, with 15 bases remaining between them. This CDR3 has 14 amino acids. Germline CDR1 and CDR2: SNHLY and FYNNEI. The CDR3 is CASSSEGAVTEAFF. The DNA of the CDR3 is TGTGCCAGCAGCAGTGAAGGGGCAGTCACTGAAGCTTTCTTT.

CDR3 nucleotide sequence: TGTGCCAGCAGTGAATTACGGGGTCCCGGTCAGCCCCAGCATTTT. It is translated as CASSELRGPGQPQHF. The gene calls are TRBV2 and TRBJ1-5; D gene ambiguous. The CDR3 totals 15 residues. Germline loops: CDR1 SNHLY, CDR2 FYNNEI. V was cut by 2 bases and J by 6 bases, with 14 bases left in between.

The chain carries TRBV2 and TRBJ1-4; 11 nucleotides agree with TRBD1. After removal of 11 bases from V and 7 bases from J, the junction contained 6 bases not matched to a gene. The CDR3 totals 13 residues. Per the germline V gene, CDR1 is SNHLY and CDR2 is FYNNEI. CDR3 coding DNA: TGTGCCGTGGGGGACAGGGGGAGTGAAAAACTGTTTTTT. This sequence encodes CAVGDRGSEKLFF.

The rearrangement joins TRBV5-1 to TRBJ1-2, with D perhaps matching TRBD1 (6 bases). Looked up from germline, CDR1 is SGHRS and CDR2 is YFSETQ. The CDR3 runs to 15 residues. The ends were cut back, 4 bases at V and 4 bases at J, with 17 bases in the middle. In nucleotides, the CDR3 is TGCGCCAGCAGCCCCGAAACAGGGATCGGCTATGGCTACACCTTC. The encoded protein is CASSPETGIGYGYTF.

The chain has TRBV20-1 and TRBJ1-2, with D possibly matching TRBD1 (5 bases). Trimming removed 1 base from V and 8 bases from J, with 8 bases in between. This CDR3 has 11 amino acids. Germline lookup yields CDR1 DFQATT and CDR2 SNEGSKA (reference sequence). The CDR3 spells CSARGGDGYTF. The CDR3, as DNA: TGCAGTGCTAGAGGGGGGGACGGCTACACCTTC.

The chain couples TRBV9 to TRBJ1-1, with a weak D call TRBD1 (5 bases). The V gene lost 3 bases and the J gene lost 1 base, with 16 bases spanning the gap. Germline V gene sequence: CDR1 SGDLS, CDR2 YYNGEE. This CDR3 has 16 amino acids. The CDR3 here is CASSGPWGTGNTEAFF. For the CDR3, the DNA is TGTGCCAGCAGCGGACCCTGGGGTACAGGGAACACTGAAGCTTTCTTT.

This rearrangement joins TRBV5-1 to TRBJ1-2; 7 bases fit TRBD1. This CDR3 is 13 amino acids long. Germline trimming cut 4 bases from V and 8 bases from J; bases unmatched to any gene: 8. Germline CDR1 is SGHRS and CDR2 is YFSETQ. CDR3 nucleotide sequence: TGCGCCAGCAGCCCCCAGGGACAGCTAGGCTACACCTTC. Amino acid sequence: CASSPQGQLGYTF.

This chain connects TRBV6-5 to TRBJ1-5; 8 nucleotides align to TRBD1. Germline assignment: CDR1 MNHEY and CDR2 SVGAGI. The CDR3 spans 14 residues. The V segment lost 7 bases and the J segment 2 bases; nucleotides outside the gene matches: 4. Here the CDR3 reads CASTDRAGNQPQHF. The CDR3 nucleotides read TGTGCCAGCACGGACAGGGCGGGCAATCAGCCCCAGCATTTT.

J is TRBJ1-1 and V is TRBV4-2, with a weak D call TRBD1 (6 bases). The CDR3 length is 16 residues. The germline gives CDR1 LGHNA, CDR2 YNFKEQ. Between the trimmed V and J ends, which lost 2 bases and 0 bases, there was a span of 13 bases. CDR3 DNA sequence: TGTGCCAGCAGCCAACCTGAGGGGGTCATGAACACTGAAGCTTTCTTT. Amino acids: CASSQPEGVMNTEAFF.

The chain joins TRBV5-4 to TRBJ1-2; TRBD1 agrees at 7 bases. With V trimmed by 2 bases and J by 12 bases, 10 bases remained unmatched. CDR3 length equals 13 residues. Germline V gives CDR1 SGHNT, CDR2 YYREEE (reference sequence). CDR3: CASSFDRAGPNTF. The CDR3 DNA reads TGTGCCAGCAGCTTTGACAGGGCAGGGCCCAACACCTTC.

This clone was observed a handful of times. The CDR3 is CASSYLNPAMNTEAFF. The CDR3 DNA follows: TGTGCCAGCAGTTACTTGAACCCCGCTATGAACACTGAAGCTTTCTTT. The chain recombines TRBV6-5 with TRBJ1-1; D not resolved. Trimming removed 1 base at V and 0 bases at J, with 12 bases between. Germline V CDR1 and CDR2: MNHEY, SVGAGI. This CDR3 region has 16 residues.

This clone turned up a few times. The chain joins TRBV12-5 to TRBJ1-4; 9 nucleotides line up with TRBD1. Looked up from germline, CDR1 is LGHNT and CDR2 is FRNRAP. The CDR3 consists of 15 residues. After removal of 6 bases from V and 5 bases from J, the junction contained 7 bases not matched to a gene. CDR3 DNA: TGTGCTAGTGGGGGACAGGGCCCCTTCAATGAAAAACTGTTTTTT. Its protein is CASGGQGPFNEKLFF.

The chain has TRBV14 and TRBJ2-7, with TRBD1 identical over 7 bases. The CDR3 sequence is 15 residues long. In germline, CDR1 is SGHDN, CDR2 FVKESK. Trimming at V came to 1 base and at J to 0 bases, leaving 3 bases not matched to a gene. CDR3 residues: CASSQVGTVSYEQYF. In DNA form, the CDR3 reads TGTGCCAGCAGCCAAGTTGGGACAGTCTCCTACGAGCAGTACTTC. Full variable domain (rest looked up from reference TRBV14 and TRBJ2-7): EAGVTQFPSHSVIEKGQTVTLRCDPISGHDNLYWYRRVMGKEIKFLLHFVKESKQDESGMPNNRFLAERTGGTYSTLKVQPAELEDSGVYFCASSQVGTVSYEQYFGPGTRLTVT.

V usage is TRBV4-2 and J usage is TRBJ1-4; 7 bases line up with TRBD1. Germline CDR1 and CDR2: LGHNA and YNFKEQ. Trimming at V came to 0 bases and at J to 0 bases, leaving 7 bases not matched to a gene. The CDR3 totals 18 residues. CDR3 coding DNA: TGTGCCAGCAGCCAAGATGAGGGGACAGCTGCAACTAATGAAAAACTGTTTTTT. This encodes CASSQDEGTAATNEKLFF.

The V call is TRBV7-2, the J call TRBJ2-7; tentative D call: TRBD2 (6 bases). Germline V gene data show CDR1 as SGHTA and CDR2 as FQGNSA. This CDR3 region has 16 residues. The V gene lost 0 bases and the J gene lost 0 bases, with 12 bases spanning the gap. The CDR3 protein is CASSLASGGNSYEQYF. DNA for the CDR3: TGTGCCAGCAGCTTAGCCAGTGGCGGGAACTCCTACGAGCAGTACTTC.

J is TRBJ1-5 and V is TRBV10-3; D perhaps matches TRBD1 (5 bases). V was shortened by 3 bases and J by 5 bases, with 11 bases between the two germline ends. CDR3 length: 14 residues. Germline loops: CDR1 ENHRY, CDR2 SYGVKD. As DNA, the CDR3 is TGTGCCATCAGTGATCAGGGTTTTCATCAGCCCCAGCATTTT. Translated, it gives CAISDQGFHQPQHF.